Reported below is one T cell receptor beta chain. Antigen unknown. The data stem from a study of CD4 T cells in relation to SARS-CoV-2 and coronaviruses. On the study more broadly: PBMCs were cultured with antigen for nine to ten days before TCR beta sequencing. No peptide or an HIV-1 Nef peptide pool served as negative control.

The method was immunoSEQ multiplex PCR; TCRdb's version includes in-frame clones alone and lacks a portion of them. The profile shows approximately 16,000 clones, about 82% of them singletons. The unexposed donors gave CD4+ T cells in about 2010-2019, prior to COVID-19. CD4+ T cells were isolated from the cells after roughly 11 days of culture. As cell numbers allowed, unexposed-donor CD4+ T cells faced SARS-CoV-2 S/N and four cold-coronavirus spikes. Cultures held roughly 2 million PBMCs per well with approximately 9.8 IU/ml IL-2. The CDR3 covers 12 residues. V lost 0 bases and J 3 bases, leaving 3 bases between the germline ends. Germline loops: CDR1 LGHDT, CDR2 YNNKEL (reference sequence).

Sequencing was done on a sample of CD4+ T cells from PBMCs, cultured in vitro. This receptor was obtained from a human donor in good health. The chain has TRBV3-1 (or the pseudogene TRBV3-2) and TRBJ2-7, with D hard to call. CDR3 loop: CASSQDIYEQYF. The CDR3 region has the DNA TGTGCCAGCAGCCAAGACATCTACGAGCAGTACTTC.